Presented here are 29 T cell receptor beta chains from one specimen sequenced in a study of T cell responses to AZD1222 COVID-19 vaccine. Clones were sequenced by immunoSEQ multiplex PCR, and TCRdb holds only the in-frame ones, with some missing. Of roughly 140,000 clones listed, about 93% are singletons. This specimen was peripheral blood, taken on day 0 of AZD1222 vaccination. These receptors came from an adult in good health.

This clone was counted between two and nine times. This chain links TRBV6-5 with TRBJ1-5; no clear D gene. The CDR3 is 12 amino acids. CDR1 and CDR2 from the germline V gene are MNHEY and SVGAGI. V lost 8 bases and J 2 bases, leaving 7 bases between the germline ends. The CDR3 DNA reads as TGTGCCAGCGGGTGGGGCAATCAGCCCCAGCATTTT. Amino acids: CASGWGNQPQHF.

This clone was recorded once. J is TRBJ2-5 and V is TRBV10-2; unclear D gene. The germline gives CDR1 WSHSY, CDR2 SAAADI. The V end was cut by 3 bases, the J end by 5 bases, with 10 bases between. The CDR3 is 13 amino acids. This CDR3 is CASSEHDGETQYF. DNA of the CDR3: TGCGCCAGCAGTGAACATGATGGGGAGACCCAGTACTTC.

V and J are TRBV7-8 and TRBJ1-2, with a weak D call TRBD1 (6 bases). This CDR3 contains 14 residues. Trimming shortened V by 1 base and J by 7 bases, and 13 bases separated the two germline ends. Germline CDR1 reads SGHVS; CDR2 reads FQNEAQ. The CDR3 DNA reads TGTGCCAGCAGCTTAGGGGAACAGGGCCTTGGCTACACCTTC. Its translation is CASSLGEQGLGYTF.

The V call is TRBV5-1, the J call TRBJ2-7; D tentatively fits TRBD1 or TRBD2 (5 bases each). The germline V gene encodes CDR1 SGHRS and CDR2 YFSETQ. CDR3 length: 14 amino acids. V was clipped by 0 bases and J by 4 bases, with 11 bases between them. CDR3 sequence reads: CASSLGGPGYEQYF. The CDR3 DNA reads as TGCGCCAGCAGCTTGGGGGGCCCGGGATACGAGCAGTACTTC.

V gene TRBV5-1 combines with J gene TRBJ1-6; 7 bases line up with TRBD1. Germline V gene sequence: CDR1 SGHRS, CDR2 YFSETQ. There are 14 residues in the CDR3. V was pared by 2 bases and J by 10 bases, with 6 bases of the junction left unmatched. CDR3 in DNA: TGCGCCAGCAGCTTCGACAGGGTGGTATCACCCCTCCACTTT. This sequence encodes CASSFDRVVSPLHF.

The chain links TRBV6-2 or TRBV6-3 to TRBJ1-1; D remains ambiguous. The CDR3 totals 14 residues. In germline, CDR1 is MNHEY, CDR2 SVGEGT. V lost 0 bases and J 3 bases, leaving 8 bases between the germline ends. CDR3 region: CASSYSGRDTEAFF. CDR3 nucleotides: TGTGCCAGCAGTTACTCTGGGAGAGACACTGAAGCTTTCTTT.

The chain is built from TRBV2 and TRBJ2-5; 8 bases fit TRBD2. After removal of 5 bases from V and 2 bases from J, the junction contained 4 bases not matched to a gene. The length of the CDR3 is 14 residues. Germline values: CDR1 SNHLY, CDR2 FYNNEI. The CDR3 region has the DNA TGTGCCAGCAGTTTACTAGCGGTTCAAGAGACCCAGTACTTC. The encoded protein is CASSLLAVQETQYF.

Only a few counts were recorded for this clone. The V gene is TRBV18, the J gene TRBJ1-1; 10 bases align to TRBD1. Germline CDR1 and CDR2: KGHSH and LQKENI. V shed 3 bases, J shed 5 bases, and the junction held 9 bases outside the gene matches. The CDR3 is 16 residues long. The chain's CDR3 is CASSPTGTGARTEAFF. CDR3 coding DNA: TGTGCCAGCTCACCTACCGGGACAGGGGCGCGGACTGAAGCTTTCTTT.

The CDR3 reads CSASAGAGETQYF. CDR3 DNA: TGCAGTGCTAGTGCTGGGGCCGGAGAGACCCAGTACTTC. This chain joins TRBV20-1 and TRBJ2-5; D may be TRBD1 (5 bases). The CDR3 spans 13 residues. Trimming shortened V by 3 bases and J by 4 bases, and 12 bases separated the two germline ends. Germline CDR1 and CDR2: DFQATT and SNEGSKA (reference sequence).

This clone was seen only once. The CDR3 here is CASSHAGPTYEQYF. CDR3 DNA sequence: TGTGCCAGCAGCCATGCGGGACCTACCTACGAGCAGTACTTC. This rearrangement joins TRBV5-6 to TRBJ2-7; perhaps TRBD2 as D (6 bases). Germline V gene lookup returns CDR1 SGHDT and CDR2 YYEEEE. This CDR3 is 14 amino acids long. The V and J ends lost 4 bases and 2 bases respectively, with 13 bases between them.

This sequence joins TRBV10-3 and TRBJ2-5, with unresolved D. CDR1 and CDR2 from the germline V gene are ENHRY and SYGVKD. Trimming shortened V by 4 bases and J by 5 bases, and 14 bases separated the two germline ends. This CDR3 region has 14 residues. The CDR3 loop is CAISGVRTAETQYF. DNA of the CDR3: TGTGCCATCAGTGGTGTCAGGACGGCGGAGACCCAGTACTTC.

The V gene is TRBV12-3 or TRBV12-4, the J gene TRBJ1-4; D ambiguous. V was cut by 7 bases and J by 4 bases, with 10 bases left in between. The CDR3 length is 13 residues. Written as DNA, the CDR3 is TGTGCCAGCAAAACCGGGTATAATGAAAAACTGTTTTTT. Translation: CASKTGYNEKLFF.

V and J are TRBV15 and TRBJ1-1; no firm D call. The CDR3 runs to 14 residues. The V gene's germline CDR1 is LNHNV and CDR2 YYDKDF (reference sequence). V was trimmed by 0 bases and J by 1 base, leaving 6 bases between them. CDR3 protein: CATSRDPGNTEAFF. Here the CDR3 DNA reads TGTGCCACCAGCAGAGATCCTGGGAACACTGAAGCTTTCTTT.

A word on this clone: The junction differs from germline at one of its ends, possibly a read error. The CDR3 reads CASRASNQPQHF. The CDR3 nucleotides read TGTGCCAGCCGGGCCAGCAACCAGCCCCAGCATTTT. The V call is TRBV2, the J call TRBJ1-5; D ambiguous. Germline lookup yields CDR1 SNHLY and CDR2 FYNNEI. The CDR3 spans 12 residues.

This chain uses TRBV7-9 with TRBJ2-1; unclear D gene. The CDR3 has 12 amino acids. The V gene's germline CDR1 is SEHNR and CDR2 FQNEAQ (reference sequence). Trimming removed 3 bases from V and 8 bases from J, with 8 bases in between. The CDR3 sequence: CASSFSGYEQFF. DNA of the CDR3: TGTGCCAGCAGCTTTTCCGGGTATGAGCAGTTCTTC. Drawing the rest from reference TRBV7-9 and TRBJ2-1, the complete variable domain is DTGVSQNPRHKITKRGQNVTFRCDPISEHNRLYWYRQTLGQGPEFLTYFQNEAQLEKSRLLSDRFSAERPKGSFSTLEIQRTEQGDSAMYLCASSFSGYEQFFGPGTRLTVL.

This sequence joins TRBV19 and TRBJ2-2, with no clear D. CDR3 length equals 14 residues. CDR1 and CDR2 from the germline V gene are LNHDA and SQIVND (reference sequence). Trimming took off 6 bases at V and 6 bases at J, with 14 bases between the two ends. The CDR3 reads CASSPVLTSGELFF. Written as DNA, the CDR3 is TGTGCCAGTAGCCCAGTCCTCACCTCCGGGGAGCTGTTTTTT.

This clone was counted once. The V gene is TRBV27, the J gene TRBJ2-3; D unclear. CDR3 length: 13 residues. Germline V lookup: CDR1 MNHEY, CDR2 SMNVEV (reference sequence). The ends were cut back, 6 bases at V and 8 bases at J, with 15 bases in the middle. CDR3 bases: TGTGCCAGCAGACCCCACGGGCTCGGTACGCAGTATTTT. Its translation: CASRPHGLGTQYF.

The V gene is TRBV10-2, the J gene TRBJ1-2; 7 bases map to TRBD1. This CDR3 comprises 16 residues. J lost 5 bases, V lost 0 bases, and 9 bases had no gene match. From germline, CDR1 is WSHSY and CDR2 SAAADI. The CDR3 region has the DNA TGCGCCAGCAGTGAGTCCATGGCAGGGGGTTTTTATGGCTACACCTTC. Encoded protein: CASSESMAGGFYGYTF.

This chain uses TRBV12-3 or TRBV12-4 with TRBJ1-2, with unresolved D. Trimming shortened V by 0 bases and J by 4 bases, and 3 bases separated the two germline ends. The CDR3 runs to 12 residues. CDR3 in DNA: TGTGCCAGCAGTTTAGCCAGCTATGGCTACACCTTC. It yields the protein CASSLASYGYTF.

J is TRBJ2-5 and V is TRBV6-2 or TRBV6-3; D is ambiguous. This CDR3 region has 11 residues. Germline loops: CDR1 MNHEY, CDR2 SVGEGT. V lost 4 bases and J 5 bases, leaving 5 bases between the germline ends. The CDR3 spells CASSLVETQYF. The DNA for the CDR3 is TGTGCCAGCAGTTTGGTGGAGACCCAGTACTTC.

V and J are TRBV5-5 and TRBJ2-7; TRBD1 matches 7 bases. There are 16 residues in the CDR3. The V and J ends lost 0 bases and 2 bases, in that order; junction bases with no gene match: 8. Germline loops: CDR1 SGHKS, CDR2 YYEKEE (reference sequence). The DNA of the CDR3 is TGTGCCAGCAGCTTGGCGGGGACAGACCTTCCCTACGAGCAGTACTTC. It codes for CASSLAGTDLPYEQYF. The variable domain in full, with the rest retrieved from reference TRBV5-5 and TRBJ2-7, is DAGVTQSPTHLIKTRGQQVTLRCSPISGHKSVSWYQQVLGQGPQFIFQYYEKEERGRGNFPDRFSARQFPNYSSELNVNALLLGDSALYLCASSLAGTDLPYEQYFGPGTRLTVT.

The V gene is TRBV18, the J gene TRBJ2-5; 10 bases align to TRBD2. The V and J ends lost 1 base and 1 base, in that order; junction bases with no gene match: 6. In germline, CDR1 is KGHSH, CDR2 LQKENI. CDR3 length equals 17 residues. The CDR3 region has the DNA TGTGCCAGCTCACCACTGGTCCTAGCGGGGGCCCAAGAGACCCAGTACTTC. Translating it yields CASSPLVLAGAQETQYF.

In this sample, this clone turned up once. V and J are TRBV3-1 (or the pseudogene TRBV3-2) and TRBJ2-1; D may be TRBD1 or TRBD2 (6 bases each). The CDR3 is made up of 16 amino acids. Trimming removed 0 bases from V and 9 bases from J, with 18 bases in between. Per germline, CDR1 LGHDT and CDR2 YNNKEL (reference sequence). CDR3 protein: CASSQDSRGGNAEQFF. In DNA form, the CDR3 reads TGTGCCAGCAGCCAAGATTCCAGGGGAGGTAACGCTGAGCAGTTCTTC.

The gene calls are TRBV12-3 or TRBV12-4 and TRBJ2-3; D is unresolved. V was pared by 6 bases and J by 6 bases, with 10 bases between. This CDR3 contains 12 residues. The CDR3 DNA reads TGTGCCAGCAGCCGTGGACGGGATACGCAGTATTTT. Protein: CASSRGRDTQYF.

This rearrangement joins TRBV29-1 to TRBJ2-5, with D possibly called TRBD1 or TRBD2 (7 bases each). Germline lookup yields CDR1 SQVTM and CDR2 ANQGSEA. The germline V and J ends were trimmed by 7 bases and 7 bases, with 22 bases remaining between them. CDR3 length equals 14 residues. This CDR3 is CSAGGGLTFGTQYF. In DNA, the CDR3 is TGCAGCGCAGGGGGGGGCCTTACATTCGGGACCCAGTACTTC.

The chain couples TRBV5-1 to TRBJ1-1; 7 nucleotides line up with TRBD1. Germline-derived CDR1 and CDR2 are SGHRS and YFSETQ. The V segment lost 2 bases and the J segment 11 bases; nucleotides outside the gene matches: 15. The CDR3 length is 15 residues. CDR3: CASSFRQGEKVLAFF. As DNA, the CDR3 is TGCGCCAGCAGCTTTCGACAGGGCGAGAAGGTCTTGGCTTTCTTT.

V is TRBV19 and J is TRBJ2-1, with 8 bases lining up with TRBD1. V dropped 6 bases and J dropped 0; count of bases not matched to a gene: 4. This CDR3 has 15 residues. From germline, CDR1 is LNHDA and CDR2 SQIVND (reference sequence). This CDR3 reads CASRGTGSSYNEQFF. CDR3 coding DNA: TGTGCCAGTAGGGGGACAGGAAGCTCCTACAATGAGCAGTTCTTC.

This chain joins TRBV28 and TRBJ1-4; D uncertain. The germline V and J ends were trimmed by 2 bases and 4 bases, with 11 bases remaining between them. CDR1 and CDR2 from the germline V gene are MDHEN and SYDVKM. The CDR3 runs to 15 residues. The CDR3 DNA reads as TGTGCCAGCAGTTTAGTGAGACCGCTTAATGAAAAACTGTTTTTT. It encodes CASSLVRPLNEKLFF.

The chain links TRBV27 to TRBJ2-7; D gene uncertain. The CDR3 loop spans 13 amino acids. CDR1 and CDR2 from the germline V gene are MNHEY and SMNVEV (reference sequence). Trimming took off 0 bases at V and 4 bases at J, with 7 bases between the two ends. The DNA for the CDR3 is TGTGCCAGCAGTTTATCTGCCGGTTACGAGCAGTACTTC. It specifies CASSLSAGYEQYF.